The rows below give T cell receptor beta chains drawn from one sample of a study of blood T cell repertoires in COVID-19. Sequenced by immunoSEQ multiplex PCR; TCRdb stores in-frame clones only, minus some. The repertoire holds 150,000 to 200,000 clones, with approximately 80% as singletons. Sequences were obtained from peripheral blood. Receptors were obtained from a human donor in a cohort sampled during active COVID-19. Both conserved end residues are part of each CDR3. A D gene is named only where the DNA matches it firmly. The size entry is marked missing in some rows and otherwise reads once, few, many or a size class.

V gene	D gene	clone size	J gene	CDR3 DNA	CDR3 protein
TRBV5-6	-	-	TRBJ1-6	TGTGCCAGCAGCTTGGCCTCTACGGGATCCTATAATTCACCCCTCCACTTT	CASSLASTGSYNSPLHF
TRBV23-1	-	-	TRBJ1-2	TGCGCCAGCAACCCTCCCCGAGGAGGCTACACCTTC	CASNPPRGGYTF
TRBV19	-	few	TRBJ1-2	TGTGCCAGTAGTCTACCCTTTGGTAACTATGGCTACACCTTC	CASSLPFGNYGYTF
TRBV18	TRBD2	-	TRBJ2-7	TGTGCCAGCTCACCCACTCTCAGTAGCGGGGGCTCCCGGTCCTACGAGCAGTACTTC	CASSPTLSSGGSRSYEQYF
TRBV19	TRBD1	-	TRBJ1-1	TGTGCCAGTAGTTATACAGGGGGCGGTCAGGAAGCTTTCTTT	CASSYTGGGQEAFF
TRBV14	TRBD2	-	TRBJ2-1	TGTGCCAGCAGCCTTAGCGGGGGGAGCCACAATGAGCAGTTCTTC	CASSLSGGSHNEQFF
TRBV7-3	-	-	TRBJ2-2	TGTGCCAGCAGCCCAAAACTAGTAAACACCGGGGAGCTGTTTTTT	CASSPKLVNTGELFF
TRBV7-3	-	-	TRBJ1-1	TGTGCCAGCAGTCGTGCCAGGGACACTGAAGCTTTCTTT	CASSRARDTEAFF
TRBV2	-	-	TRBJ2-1	TGTGCCAGCAGTGAGCGACAGTACAATGAGCAGTTCTTC	CASSERQYNEQFF
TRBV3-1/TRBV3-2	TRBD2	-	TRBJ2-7	TGTGCCAGCAGCCCCCCGGGACTAGCGAGGGTGTACTTC	CASSPPGLARVYF
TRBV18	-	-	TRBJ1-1	TGTGCCAGCTCACCACCGGGGGCAGGGGAAGTTTCGAACACTGAAGCTTTCTTT	CASSPPGAGEVSNTEAFF
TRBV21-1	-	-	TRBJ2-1	TGTGCCAGCAGCAAACCTCGGGCTAGCGGGGACCGGGACAATGAGCAGTTCTTC	CASSKPRASGDRDNEQFF
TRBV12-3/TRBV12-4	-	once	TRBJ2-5	TGTGCCAGCAGATCCGAGGAGACCCAGTACTTC	CASRSEETQYF
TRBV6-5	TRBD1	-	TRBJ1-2	TGTGCCAGCTCTACAGGGGAATATGGCTACACCTTC	CASSTGEYGYTF
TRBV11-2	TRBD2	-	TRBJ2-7	TGTGCCAGCAGCGAGACTAGCGGGGGGTTTGCCTACGAGCAGTACTTC	CASSETSGGFAYEQYF
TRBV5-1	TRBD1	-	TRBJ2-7	TGCGCCAGCAGCTCCCGAGGACAGGGTAAGCAGTACTTC	CASSSRGQGKQYF
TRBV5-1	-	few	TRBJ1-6	TGCGCCAGCAGCTTGGCCGGTTATTCACCCCTCCACTTT	CASSLAGYSPLHF
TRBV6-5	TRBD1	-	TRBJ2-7	TGTGCCAGCCTCCGGGACAGGGATTCCTACGAGCAGTACTTC	CASLRDRDSYEQYF
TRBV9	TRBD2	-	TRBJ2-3	TGTGCCAGCAGCCTAGCGGGGGGCACAGATACGCAGTATTTT	CASSLAGGTDTQYF
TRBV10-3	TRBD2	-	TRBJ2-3	TGTGCCATCAGGGGATCCAGACTAGCGGGAGGGCAGGTGGATACGCAGTATTTT	CAIRGSRLAGGQVDTQYF
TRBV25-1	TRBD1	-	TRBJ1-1	TGTGCCAGCAGTGCCCAGGGACAGGGAGAGACTGAAGCTTTCTTT	CASSAQGQGETEAFF
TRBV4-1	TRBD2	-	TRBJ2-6	TGCGCCAGCAGCCAAGTAGGGGCGGGGGGCGACTCTGGGGCCAACGTCCTGACTTTC	CASSQVGAGGDSGANVLTF
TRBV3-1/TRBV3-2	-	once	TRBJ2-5	TGTGCCAGCAGCCAAACAACCGAGACCCAGTACTTC	CASSQTTETQYF
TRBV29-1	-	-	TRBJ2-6	TGCAGCGTAGAGCTCTCTGGGGCCAACGTCCTGACTTTC	CSVELSGANVLTF
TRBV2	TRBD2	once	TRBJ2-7	TGTGCCAGCAGTGCTAGCGGGGGAACTTACGAGCAGTACTTC	CASSASGGTYEQYF
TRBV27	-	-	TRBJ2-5	TGTGCCAGCAGCCCGGACTCTTCGCGAGAGACCCAGTACTTC	CASSPDSSRETQYF
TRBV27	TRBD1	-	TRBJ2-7	TGTGCCAGCAGTTTTCGGACAGGTACCTACGAGCAGTACTTC	CASSFRTGTYEQYF
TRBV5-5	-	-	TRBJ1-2	TGTGCCAGCAGCTCACTACAGGGAAACTATGGCTACACCTTC	CASSSLQGNYGYTF
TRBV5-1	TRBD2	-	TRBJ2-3	TGCGCCAGCAGCTGGGCTGCTAGCGGGGTTGGGGATACGCAGTATTTT	CASSWAASGVGDTQYF
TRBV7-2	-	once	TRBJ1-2	TGTGCCAGCAGCGAAGGGGATAACTATGGCTACACCTTC	CASSEGDNYGYTF
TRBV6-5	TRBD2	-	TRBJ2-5	TGTGCCAGCACCCCTCGCGGGGGGGCCTTGGAGACCCAGTACTTC	CASTPRGGALETQYF
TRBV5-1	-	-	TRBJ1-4	TGCGCCAGCAGCTTGACAGGACCAACTAATGAAAAACTGTTTTTT	CASSLTGPTNEKLFF
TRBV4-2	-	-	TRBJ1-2	TGTGCCAGCAGCCAAGTAAGAGGGTGGAACTATGGCTACACCTTC	CASSQVRGWNYGYTF
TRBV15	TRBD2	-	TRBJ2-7	TGTGCCACCAGCAGAGATACGGGGGGTTCCTACGAGCAGTACTTC	CATSRDTGGSYEQYF
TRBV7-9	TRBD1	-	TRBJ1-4	TGTGCCAGCAGCCCAGGGACAGAGAATGAAAAACTGTTTTTT	CASSPGTENEKLFF
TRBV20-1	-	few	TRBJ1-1	TGCAGTGCTAGTACAGGGATGACTGAAGCTTTCTTT	CSASTGMTEAFF
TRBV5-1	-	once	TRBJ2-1	TGCGCCAGCAGCTTGCGCAGTGAGCAGTTCTTC	CASSLRSEQFF
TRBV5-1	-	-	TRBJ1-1	TGCGCCAGCAGCGGGTCACAGGGACTGAACACTGAAGCTTTCTTT	CASSGSQGLNTEAFF
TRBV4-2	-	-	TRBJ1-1	TGTGCCAGCAGCCAAGATCTAGGGACACCTGAAGCTTTCTTT	CASSQDLGTPEAFF
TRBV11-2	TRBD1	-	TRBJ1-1	TGTGCCAGCAGCTCATTCTACAGGGGTGAGACGGGGATGAACACTGAAGCTTTCTTT	CASSSFYRGETGMNTEAFF
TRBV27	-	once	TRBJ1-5	TGTGCCAGCAGTTTAGCGGGTTTCAATCAGCCCCAGCATTTT	CASSLAGFNQPQHF
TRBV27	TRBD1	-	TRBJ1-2	TGTGCCAGCAGTAAAGGGACAGGGAAAGGCTACACCTTC	CASSKGTGKGYTF
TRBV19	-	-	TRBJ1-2	TGTGCCAGTAGATCTCAGGGGACCTATGGCTACACCTTC	CASRSQGTYGYTF
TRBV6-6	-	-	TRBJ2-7	TGTGCCAGCAGCCCGAAGGGGGTCGGCTCCTACGAGCAGTACTTC	CASSPKGVGSYEQYF
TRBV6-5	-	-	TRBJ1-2	TGTGCCAGCTCCCGATCGGGCTATGGCTACACCTTC	CASSRSGYGYTF
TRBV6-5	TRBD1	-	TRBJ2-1	TGTGCCAGCAGCACCGACAGGGGGCCTGGCAATGAGCAGTTCTTC	CASSTDRGPGNEQFF
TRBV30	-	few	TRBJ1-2	TGTGCCTGGAGTGGGAACAGGGATGTTCTACGTGGCTACACCTTC	CAWSGNRDVLRGYTF
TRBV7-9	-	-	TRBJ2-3	TGTGCCAGCACTAGCCTTTCAGATACGCAGTATTTT	CASTSLSDTQYF
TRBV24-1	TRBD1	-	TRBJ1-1	TGTGCCACCAGTCCGCCAGGGGGCATGACTGAAGCTTTCTTT	CATSPPGGMTEAFF
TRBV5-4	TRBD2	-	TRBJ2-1	TGTGCCAGCAGCTTGGATGGTAGCGGGGGGGCCGCCTACAATGAGCAGTTCTTC	CASSLDGSGGAAYNEQFF